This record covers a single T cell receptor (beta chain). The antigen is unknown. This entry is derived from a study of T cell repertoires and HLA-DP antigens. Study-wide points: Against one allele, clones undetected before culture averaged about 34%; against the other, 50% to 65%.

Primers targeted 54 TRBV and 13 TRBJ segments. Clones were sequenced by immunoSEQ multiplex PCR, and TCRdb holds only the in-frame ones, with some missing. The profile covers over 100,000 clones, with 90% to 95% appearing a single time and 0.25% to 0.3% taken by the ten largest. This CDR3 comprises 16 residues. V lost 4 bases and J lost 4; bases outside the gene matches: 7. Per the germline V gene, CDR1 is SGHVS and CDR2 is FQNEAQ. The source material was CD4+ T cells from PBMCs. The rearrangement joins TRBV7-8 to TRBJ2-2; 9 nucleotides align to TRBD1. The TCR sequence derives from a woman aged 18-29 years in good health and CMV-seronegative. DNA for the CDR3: TGTGCCAGCAGCTCTTTACAGGGGGCCGTCACCGGGGAGCTGTTTTTT. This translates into CASSSLQGAVTGELFF. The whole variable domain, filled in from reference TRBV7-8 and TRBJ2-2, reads GAGVSQSPRYKVAKRGQDVALRCDPISGHVSLFWYQQALGQGPEFLTYFQNEAQLDKSGLPSDRFFAERPEGSVSTLKIQRTQQEDSAVYLCASSSLQGAVTGELFFGEGSRLTVL.